Listed below are T cell receptor beta chains from one sample, sequenced in a study of early T cells in non-severe SARS-CoV-2 infection. Each CDR3 protein gets one entry after TCRdb re-called the 5' RACE reads with MiXCR. The sample shows approximately 48,000 distinct CDR3 sequences, approximately 8.5% of them seen only once. Sequencing was done on a sample of whole blood. The receptors were gathered from an adult who was a healthcare worker with PCR-confirmed SARS-CoV-2 infection or an uninfected control (not recorded which). CDR3s include the opening cysteine and the closing phenylalanine or tryptophan. Fields, in order: CDR3 length, J gene, V gene, clone size, D gene, CDR3 protein, CDR3 DNA. A D gene is named only where the DNA matches it firmly. Not every row has a clone size; where given, it reads once, few, many or a size class.

16	TRBJ2-2	TRBV7-2	many	-	CASSLVPGTNTGELFF	TGTGCCAGCAGCTTAGTCCCGGGGACGAACACCGGGGAGCTGTTTTTT
15	TRBJ2-2	TRBV5-6	-	-	CASSGGTGLAGELFF	TGTGCCAGCAGCGGCGGGACTGGACTTGCCGGGGAGCTGTTTTTT
15	TRBJ2-1	TRBV29-1	many	-	CSVEKGPGPNNEQFF	TGCAGCGTCGAAAAAGGACCCGGCCCCAACAATGAGCAGTTCTTC
15	TRBJ2-7	TRBV3-1	many	-	CASSQVSGSSYEQYF	TGTGCCAGCAGCCAAGTTAGCGGTAGCTCCTACGAGCAGTACTTC
15	TRBJ2-1	TRBV18	-	-	CASSSRLSSYNERFF	TGTGCCAGCTCATCACGTCTTAGCTCCTACAATGAGCGGTTCTTC
12	TRBJ2-7	TRBV20-1	medium-sized	-	CSATVNSYEQYF	TGCAGTGCTACAGTAAACTCCTACGAGCAGTACTTC
15	TRBJ2-1	TRBV7-2	-	-	CASSLYPGSYNEQFF	TGTGCCAGCAGCTTATATCCTGGCTCGTACAATGAGCAGTTCTTC
14	TRBJ1-2	TRBV24-1	few	-	CATSVGAEVYGYTF	TGTGCCACGAGTGTAGGAGCGGAGGTATATGGCTACACCTTC
14	TRBJ2-2	TRBV7-9	many	-	CASTPFWSTGELFF	TGTGCCAGCACCCCATTCTGGTCCACCGGGGAGCTGTTTTTT
15	TRBJ2-7	TRBV28	-	-	CASSSWAGGTHEQYF	TGTGCCAGCAGTTCCTGGGCAGGGGGGACCCACGAGCAGTACTTC
14	TRBJ2-2	TRBV7-2	many	-	CASSLVQHTGELFF	TGTGCCAGCAGCTTAGTTCAGCACACCGGGGAGCTGTTTTTT
15	TRBJ2-6	TRBV19	-	-	CASSAPSSGANVLTF	TGTGCCAGTAGTGCCCCGAGCTCTGGGGCCAACGTCCTGACTTTC
12	TRBJ1-1	TRBV20-1	-	-	CSASKGDPEAFF	TGCAGTGCTAGCAAAGGGGACCCAGAAGCTTTCTTT
13	TRBJ2-1	TRBV5-1	-	-	CASSWGASNEQFF	TGCGCCAGCAGCTGGGGGGCAAGCAATGAGCAGTTCTTC
14	TRBJ2-5	TRBV19	many	TRBD1	CASIPGQGRETQYF	TGTGCCAGTATTCCGGGACAGGGGCGCGAGACCCAGTACTTC
17	TRBJ2-1	TRBV7-9	many	-	CASSLGSGGGTYNEQFF	TGTGCCAGCAGCTTAGGTTCGGGCGGAGGTACCTACAATGAGCAGTTCTTC
13	TRBJ2-1	TRBV19	many	-	CASSGRTYNEQFF	TGTGCCAGTAGTGGCAGAACCTACAATGAGCAGTTCTTC
13	TRBJ2-1	TRBV24-1	many	-	CATSDSKLPEQFF	TGTGCCACCAGTGATTCGAAACTACCTGAGCAGTTCTTC
14	TRBJ1-5	TRBV15	-	TRBD1	CATSRDRTNQPQHF	TGTGCCACCAGCCGGGACAGGACCAATCAGCCCCAGCATTTT